This is a list of T cell receptor beta chains from one sample in a study of CD8+CD57+ T cells in acquired aplastic anemia. TCRdb independently ran MiXCR on the reads; one entry per CDR3 protein. The repertoire holds a few hundred thousand distinct CDR3 sequences, with less than 35% as singletons. Sample: sorted CD4+, CD8+, or CD8+CD57+ T cells (not recorded which) from PBMCs. The receptors derive from a human donor with aplastic anemia. Both conserved end residues are part of each CDR3. D genes are given only for firm matches. Not every row has a clone size; where given, it reads once, few, many or a size class.

once 16 TRBJ2-1 TRBD2 TRBV12-3/TRBV12-4 CASRPLAVSYYNEQFF TGTGCCAGCAGGCCCCTAGCGGTGAGTTACTACAATGAGCAGTTCTTC
- 13 TRBJ1-6 - TRBV7-2 CASVETGGSPLHF TGTGCCAGCGTCGAGACGGGCGGATCACCCCTCCACTTT
many 15 TRBJ1-2 - TRBV7-2 CASSLAFGTNYGYTF TGTGCCAGCAGCTTAGCGTTCGGAACGAACTATGGCTACACCTTC
many 13 TRBJ2-5 - TRBV9 CASSVSSQETQYF TGTGCCAGCAGCGTATCGTCCCAAGAGACCCAGTACTTC
few 11 TRBJ1-4 - TRBV7-8 CALRVVGKLFF TGTGCCCTAAGGGTCGTGGGAAAACTGTTTTTT
- 15 TRBJ1-2 - TRBV7-2 CASSSGSQGNYGYTF TGTGCCAGCAGCTCCGGTTCACAGGGCAACTATGGCTACACCTTC
- 12 TRBJ2-3 - TRBV19 CASSEGTDTQYF TGTGCCAGTAGTGAGGGGACAGATACGCAGTATTTT
few 12 TRBJ1-2 - TRBV19 CASSIGGRSYTF TGTGCCAGTAGTATAGGGGGGAGAAGCTACACCTTC
few 15 TRBJ1-6 TRBD1 TRBV2 CASSPRTGLGSPLHF TGTGCCAGCTCACCGCGGACAGGGCTCGGGTCACCCCTCCACTTT
many 15 TRBJ2-7 - TRBV10-3 CAISKPNRGGDEQYF TGTGCCATCAGTAAACCCAACAGGGGCGGGGACGAGCAGTACTTC
- 17 TRBJ2-3 TRBD1 TRBV12-3/TRBV12-4 CASSPQVGTGYTDTQYF TGTGCCAGCAGTCCACAAGTAGGGACAGGCTACACAGATACGCAGTATTTT
many 13 TRBJ1-6 - TRBV15 CATSRDSNSPLHF TGTGCCACCAGCAGAGACAGTAATTCACCCCTCCACTTT
- 15 TRBJ2-7 TRBD2 TRBV30 CAWAISGGAPTEQYF TGTGCCTGGGCTATTAGCGGGGGGGCCCCTACGGAGCAGTACTTC
- 13 TRBJ2-1 TRBD2 TRBV5-1 CASEREGGNEQFF TGCGCCAGCGAGCGGGAGGGCGGGAATGAGCAGTTCTTC
- 12 TRBJ2-2 TRBD1 TRBV7-3 CASTQGGWELFF TGTGCCAGCACCCAAGGGGGCTGGGAGCTGTTTTTT
few 15 TRBJ2-7 TRBD2 TRBV6-1 CASNGLAGAVYEQYF TGTGCCAGCAATGGACTAGCGGGGGCCGTCTACGAGCAGTACTTC
few 15 TRBJ1-2 TRBD1 TRBV7-2 CASSSDRGRMNGYTF TGTGCCAGCAGCTCGGACAGGGGTCGTATGAATGGCTACACCTTC
- 18 TRBJ2-2 TRBD2 TRBV7-6 CASSLIPGLAENTGELFF TGTGCCAGCAGCTTAATACCGGGACTAGCGGAGAACACCGGGGAGCTGTTTTTT
few 17 TRBJ1-3 - TRBV11-1 CASSSNEGGFRVNTIYF TGTGCCAGCAGCTCGAACGAGGGGGGGTTCAGAGTAAACACCATATATTTT
many 15 TRBJ2-5 - TRBV20-1 CSARDRARSGETQYF TGCAGTGCTAGAGACCGTGCGAGGTCAGGAGAGACCCAGTACTTC
many 16 TRBJ1-5 - TRBV12-3/TRBV12-4 CASSLGVSGSNQPQHF TGTGCCAGCAGTTTAGGAGTCTCCGGTAGCAATCAGCCCCAGCATTTT
few 13 TRBJ2-1 - TRBV7-3 CASSLLLDHEQFF TGTGCCAGCAGCTTATTGCTAGACCATGAGCAGTTCTTC
few 14 TRBJ2-7 - TRBV7-2 CASSPWPGPPEQYF TGTGCCAGCAGCCCGTGGCCGGGCCCCCCTGAGCAGTACTTC
many 13 TRBJ2-7 TRBD2 TRBV29-1 CSVRTSGRTEQYF TGCAGCGTCAGGACTAGCGGGAGGACCGAGCAGTACTTC
- 13 TRBJ1-5 TRBD1 TRBV30 CAWGDRADQPQHF TGTGCCTGGGGCGACAGGGCTGATCAGCCCCAGCATTTT
few 16 TRBJ2-3 - TRBV9 CASSVGGRAATDTQYF TGTGCCAGCAGCGTAGGGGGTCGGGCGGCGACAGATACGCAGTATTTT
few 16 TRBJ2-1 TRBD2 TRBV7-3 CASSHSLAGGYNEQFF TGTGCCAGCAGCCACTCACTCGCGGGGGGTTACAATGAGCAGTTCTTC
many 12 TRBJ2-7 - TRBV7-9 CASSLAKNEQYF TGTGCCAGCAGCTTAGCGAAAAACGAGCAGTACTTC
few 14 TRBJ1-2 - TRBV6-1 CASSEETRVFGYTF TGTGCCAGCAGTGAAGAGACACGGGTCTTCGGCTACACCTTC
many 13 TRBJ2-7 - TRBV19 CASSIRGDYEQYF TGTGCCAGTAGCATCCGTGGGGACTACGAGCAGTACTTC
- 17 TRBJ2-1 - TRBV20-1 CSARGALGSGVYNEQFF TGCAGTGCTAGAGGAGCCTTAGGGAGCGGAGTATACAATGAGCAGTTCTTC
- 12 TRBJ2-7 TRBD2 TRBV7-9 CASSLSTSGLVF TGTGCCAGCAGCCTAAGTACTAGCGGACTAGTCTTC
few 17 TRBJ2-7 TRBD2 TRBV6-2/TRBV6-3 CASSYFVLAGVYNEQYF TGTGCCAGCAGTTACTTCGTCCTAGCGGGAGTGTACAACGAGCAGTACTTC
few 15 TRBJ2-7 - TRBV4-1 CASSQLEGLRYEQYF TGCGCCAGCAGCCAATTGGAGGGATTAAGATACGAGCAGTACTTC
many 15 TRBJ1-5 - TRBV6-1 CASRKQTGSNQPQHF TGTGCCAGCAGGAAACAGACAGGTAGCAATCAGCCCCAGCATTTT
many 14 TRBJ1-2 - TRBV12-3/TRBV12-4 CASSLSGRNYGYTF TGTGCCAGCAGCCTTTCGGGCCGTAACTATGGCTACACCTTC
- 15 TRBJ2-2 TRBD2 TRBV2 CASSIPSGFTGELFF TGTGCCAGCAGTATACCTAGCGGGTTTACCGGGGAGCTGTTTTTT
many 16 TRBJ1-1 - TRBV9 CASSVAGTSVNTEAFF TGTGCCAGCAGCGTAGCGGGTACCAGTGTGAACACTGAAGCTTTCTTT